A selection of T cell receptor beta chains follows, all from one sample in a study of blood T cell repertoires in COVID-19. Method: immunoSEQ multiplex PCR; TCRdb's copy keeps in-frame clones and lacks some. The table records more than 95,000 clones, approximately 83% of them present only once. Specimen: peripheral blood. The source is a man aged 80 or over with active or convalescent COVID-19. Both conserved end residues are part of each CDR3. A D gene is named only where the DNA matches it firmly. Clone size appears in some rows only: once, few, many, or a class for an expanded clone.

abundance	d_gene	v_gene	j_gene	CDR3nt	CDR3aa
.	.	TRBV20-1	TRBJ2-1	TGCAGTGCTAGTATCTACTACAATGAGCAGTTCTTC	CSASIYYNEQFF
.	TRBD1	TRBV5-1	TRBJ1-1	TGCGCCAGCAGCTCCAGGACAGGGGCGAACACTGAAGCTTTCTTT	CASSSRTGANTEAFF
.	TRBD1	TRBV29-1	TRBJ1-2	TGCAGCGTTGAAGATGAAGGGGGCTGGGGCGGCTACACCTTC	CSVEDEGGWGGYTF
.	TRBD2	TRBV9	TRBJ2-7	TGTGCCAGCAGCCCCCGGACTAGCGGTTCCTACGAGCAGTACTTC	CASSPRTSGSYEQYF
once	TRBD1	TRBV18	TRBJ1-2	TGTGCCAGCTCACCACGGGGACAGGGGGCGTTCTATGGCTACACCTTC	CASSPRGQGAFYGYTF
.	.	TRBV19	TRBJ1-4	TGTGCCAGTAGAGCTACCGGGATGATTTATGAAAAACTGTTTTTT	CASRATGMIYEKLFF
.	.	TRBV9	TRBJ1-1	TGTGCCAGCAGCTCTCAGCAGGGGATTACTGAAGCTTTCTTT	CASSSQQGITEAFF
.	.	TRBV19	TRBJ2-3	TGTGCCAGTAGTATACTCTCCAGGGAAGTTAGCACAGATACGCAGTATTTT	CASSILSREVSTDTQYF
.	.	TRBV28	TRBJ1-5	TGTGCCAGCAGTTTATCTTTGGGGCTTAGTAATCAGCCCCAGCATTTT	CASSLSLGLSNQPQHF
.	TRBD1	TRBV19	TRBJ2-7	TGTGCCAGTAGTAAGACAGGGGGCTCCTACGAGCAGTACTTC	CASSKTGGSYEQYF
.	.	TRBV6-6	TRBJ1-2	TGTGCCAGCAGTTACGATCGACGCCACAGGGAGGGCTACACCTTC	CASSYDRRHREGYTF
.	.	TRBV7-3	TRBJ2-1	TGTGCCAGCAGCGCCCGACAGAGGAGTGAGCAGTTCTTC	CASSARQRSEQFF
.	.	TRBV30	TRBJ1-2	TGTGCCTGGAGTCTATCCCGACAGGCCCACTATGGCTACACCTTC	CAWSLSRQAHYGYTF
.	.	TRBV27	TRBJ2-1	TGTGCCAGCACCTCAGGCAGGGGCGCCTACAATGAGCAGTTCTTC	CASTSGRGAYNEQFF
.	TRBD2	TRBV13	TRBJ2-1	TGTGCCAGCAGCCCCCTCTCGGCTAGCGGGGGGGCCGGGCAGTTCTTC	CASSPLSASGGAGQFF
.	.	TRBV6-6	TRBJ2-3	TGTGCCAGCAGTTACGTTCGGACAGATACGCAGTATTTT	CASSYVRTDTQYF
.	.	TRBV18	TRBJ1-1	TGTGCCAGCTCTCGTACTACGGACACTGAAGCTTTCTTT	CASSRTTDTEAFF
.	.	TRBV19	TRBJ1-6	TGTGCCAGTAGTCACGGGGAGCCCTATAATTCACCCCTCCACTTT	CASSHGEPYNSPLHF
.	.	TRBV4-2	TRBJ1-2	TGTGCCAGCAGCCCGGGTGTGGGTGGCTACACCTTC	CASSPGVGGYTF
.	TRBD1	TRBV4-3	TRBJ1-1	TGCGCCAGCAGCACGCGACAGGGGAACACTGAAGCTTTCTTT	CASSTRQGNTEAFF
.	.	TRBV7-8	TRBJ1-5	TGTGCCAGCAGCTTTGACAGTTACAATCAGCCCCAGCATTTT	CASSFDSYNQPQHF
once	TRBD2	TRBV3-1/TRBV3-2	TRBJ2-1	TGTGCCAGCAGCCAAATGGGACTAGCGGGGGCAAATGAGCAGTTCTTC	CASSQMGLAGANEQFF
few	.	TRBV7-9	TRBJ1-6	TGTGCCAGCAGCTTGAAAGACAGAGACAATTCACCCCTCCACTTT	CASSLKDRDNSPLHF
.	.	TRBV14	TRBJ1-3	TGTGCCAGCAGCCAAGTGGCAGGTCTCCCTGGAAACACCATATATTTT	CASSQVAGLPGNTIYF
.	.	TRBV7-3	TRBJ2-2	TGTGCCAGCAGCTTAACTAGCGCGAACACCGGGGAGCTGTTTTTT	CASSLTSANTGELFF
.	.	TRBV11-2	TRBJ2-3	TGTGCCAGCAGCTTAGGAGGCGTTGCGGGAGATACGCAGTATTTT	CASSLGGVAGDTQYF
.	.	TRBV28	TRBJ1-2	TGTGCCAGCAGTTTTCTTCTGGAGGGCTATGGCTACACCTTC	CASSFLLEGYGYTF
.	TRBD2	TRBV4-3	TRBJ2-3	TGCGCCAGCAGCGTAGCGGGAGGGCCTTTAGATACGCAGTATTTT	CASSVAGGPLDTQYF
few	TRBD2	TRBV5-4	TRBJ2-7	TGTGCCAGCAGCCCCGGGACTAGCGGGGTCACCTACGAGCAGTACTTC	CASSPGTSGVTYEQYF
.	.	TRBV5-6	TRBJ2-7	TGTGCCAGCAGCTTGCTCCGGTCAGGGTTCCGCTACGAGCAGTACTTC	CASSLLRSGFRYEQYF
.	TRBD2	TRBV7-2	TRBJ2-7	TGTGCCAGCAGCCTTTACCTAGCGGGATCAAGCTCCTACGAGCAGTACTTC	CASSLYLAGSSSYEQYF
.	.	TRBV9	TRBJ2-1	TGTGCCAGCAGCGTAGGGCTAGCCGCCAATGAGCAGTTCTTC	CASSVGLAANEQFF
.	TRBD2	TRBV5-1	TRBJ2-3	TGCGCCAGCAGCTTGGGGGTAGCGGGCCCAGATACGCAGTATTTT	CASSLGVAGPDTQYF
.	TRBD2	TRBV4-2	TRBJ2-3	TGTGCCAGCAGCCAAACCGGGACTAGCGCTGGAGGCACAGATACGCAGTATTTT	CASSQTGTSAGGTDTQYF
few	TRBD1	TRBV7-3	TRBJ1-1	TGTGCCAGCAGGGTGGACAGGGGGAACGAAGCTTTCTTT	CASRVDRGNEAFF
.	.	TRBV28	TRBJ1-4	TGTGCCAGCACCCTAGGGGGAACTAATGAAAAACTGTTTTTT	CASTLGGTNEKLFF
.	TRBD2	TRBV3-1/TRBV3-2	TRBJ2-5	TGTGCCAGCAGCCTAGGACTAGCGGGAGGGGAGACCCAGTACTTC	CASSLGLAGGETQYF
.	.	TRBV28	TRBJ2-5	TGTGCCAGCAGTTCAACCGGGTCGCGGGGGACCCAGTACTTC	CASSSTGSRGTQYF
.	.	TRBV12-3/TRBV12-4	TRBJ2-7	TGTGCCAGCAGTCCATACCTATACGAGCAGTACTTC	CASSPYLYEQYF
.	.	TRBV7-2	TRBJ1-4	TGTGCCAGCAGCTTAGTCCGGGGATCAAATGAAAAACTGTTTTTT	CASSLVRGSNEKLFF
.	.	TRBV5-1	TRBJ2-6	TGCGCCAGCAGCTCGACATCCTCTGGGGCCAACGTCCTGACTTTC	CASSSTSSGANVLTF
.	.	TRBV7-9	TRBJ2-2	TGTGCCAGCAGTCATCGGTACACCGGGGAGCTGTTTTTT	CASSHRYTGELFF
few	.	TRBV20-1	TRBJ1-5	TGCAGTGCCCGGCCCCATGGGCCTTTT	CSARPHGPF
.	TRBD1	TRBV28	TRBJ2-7	TGTGCCAGCAGTTTTTTAGACAGGGGACGAGGCTACGAGCAGTACTTC	CASSFLDRGRGYEQYF
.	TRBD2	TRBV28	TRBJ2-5	TGTGCCAGCAGCCTTAGCGGGAGACCCCAGTACTTC	CASSLSGRPQYF
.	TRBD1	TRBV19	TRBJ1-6	TGTGCCAGTGCGGCCGGGACAGTCTTTAATTCACCCCTCCACTTT	CASAAGTVFNSPLHF
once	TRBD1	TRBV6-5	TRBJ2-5	TGTGCCAGCAGTGACTCAGGGGGCGCGAGGGAGACCCAGTACTTC	CASSDSGGARETQYF
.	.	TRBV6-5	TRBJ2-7	TGTGCCGGAACCCTGGGCCAGAACTACGAGCAGTACTTC	CAGTLGQNYEQYF
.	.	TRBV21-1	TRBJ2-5	TGTGCCAGCAGCAAAACTAGCGGAAAGACCCAGTACTTC	CASSKTSGKTQYF
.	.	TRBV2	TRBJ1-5	TGTGCCAGCAGTCAGTATAGCAATCAGCCCCAGCATTTT	CASSQYSNQPQHF
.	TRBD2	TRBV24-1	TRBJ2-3	TGTGCCACCAGTGCCGGGACTAGCGGGGGCCTCAGGGATATAGATACGCAGTATTTT	CATSAGTSGGLRDIDTQYF
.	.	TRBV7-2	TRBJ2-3	TGTGCCAGCAGCCTCCTTAGCATCCCAGATACGCAGTATTTT	CASSLLSIPDTQYF
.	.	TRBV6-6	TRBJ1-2	TGTGCCACTCAGGAAGGGGACTATGGCTACACCTTC	CATQEGDYGYTF